The 4 T cell receptor beta chains in this list originate from one sample, sequenced in a study of T cells after yellow fever vaccination. TCRdb redid the calling of the 5' RACE reads with MiXCR, one entry per CDR3 protein. The sample includes about 310,000 distinct CDR3 sequences, around 3.9% of them seen just once. The sequences come from PBMCs, collected on the day of the yellow fever booster vaccination. All receptors come from a man aged 18 to 35 who received the YFV17D yellow fever vaccine.

This clonotype was recorded at least ten times. The chain combines TRBV10-3 with TRBJ1-1; possible D gene TRBD1, 5 bases. Germline V gives CDR1 ENHRY, CDR2 SYGVKD. The CDR3 extends over 15 amino acids. V lost 2 bases to trimming and J lost 4 bases, with 14 bases between them. The chain's CDR3 is CAISETGGMGTEAFF. CDR3 nucleotides: TGTGCCATCAGTGAGACTGGGGGGATGGGCACTGAAGCTTTCTTT.

This clonotype was recorded many times. The chain employs TRBV5-1 and TRBJ2-2; the match to TRBD2 covers 7 bases. The V segment lost 0 bases and the J segment 6 bases; nucleotides outside the gene matches: 5. CDR3 size: 15 residues. The germline V gene encodes CDR1 SGHRS and CDR2 YFSETQ. The CDR3 nucleotides read TGCGCCAGCAGCTTGGGACTAGCTGTCCCCGGGGAGCTGTTTTTT. Translating it yields CASSLGLAVPGELFF.

This clonotype turned up a few times. The gene calls are TRBV21-1 and TRBJ1-5. TRBV21-1 is a pseudogene locus. There are 18 residues in the CDR3. This chain's CDR3 is CASSKKGDSFSFNQPQHF. The DNA of the CDR3 is TGTGCCAGCAGCAAAAAAGGAGACTCGTTCTCCTTCAATCAGCCCCAGCATTTT.

This clonotype was found many times. This chain links TRBV6-5 with TRBJ1-4; D is possibly TRBD1 (6 bases). Germline V gene lookup returns CDR1 MNHEY and CDR2 SVGAGI. V was shortened by 6 bases and J by 1 base, with 6 bases between the two germline ends. The CDR3 loop spans 13 amino acids. In nucleotides, the CDR3 is TGTGCCAGCAGGGGACAAACTAATGAAAAACTGTTTTTT. This encodes CASRGQTNEKLFF.